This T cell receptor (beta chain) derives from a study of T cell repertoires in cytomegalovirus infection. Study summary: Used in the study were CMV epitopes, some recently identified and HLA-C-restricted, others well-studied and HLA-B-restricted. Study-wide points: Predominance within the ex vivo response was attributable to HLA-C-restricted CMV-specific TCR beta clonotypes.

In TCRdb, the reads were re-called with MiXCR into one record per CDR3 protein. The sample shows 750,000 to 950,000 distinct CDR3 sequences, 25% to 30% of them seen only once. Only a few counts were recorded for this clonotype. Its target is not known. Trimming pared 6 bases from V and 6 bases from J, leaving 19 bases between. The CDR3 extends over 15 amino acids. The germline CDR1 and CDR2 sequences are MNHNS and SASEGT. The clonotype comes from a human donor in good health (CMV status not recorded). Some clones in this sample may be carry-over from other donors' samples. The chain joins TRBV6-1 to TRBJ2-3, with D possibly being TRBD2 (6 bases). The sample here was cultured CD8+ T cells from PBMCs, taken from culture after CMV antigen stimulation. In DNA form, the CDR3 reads TGTGCCAGCAGATGGGGACTGCAAGGAAGGGATACGCAGTATTTT. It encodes CASRWGLQGRDTQYF.